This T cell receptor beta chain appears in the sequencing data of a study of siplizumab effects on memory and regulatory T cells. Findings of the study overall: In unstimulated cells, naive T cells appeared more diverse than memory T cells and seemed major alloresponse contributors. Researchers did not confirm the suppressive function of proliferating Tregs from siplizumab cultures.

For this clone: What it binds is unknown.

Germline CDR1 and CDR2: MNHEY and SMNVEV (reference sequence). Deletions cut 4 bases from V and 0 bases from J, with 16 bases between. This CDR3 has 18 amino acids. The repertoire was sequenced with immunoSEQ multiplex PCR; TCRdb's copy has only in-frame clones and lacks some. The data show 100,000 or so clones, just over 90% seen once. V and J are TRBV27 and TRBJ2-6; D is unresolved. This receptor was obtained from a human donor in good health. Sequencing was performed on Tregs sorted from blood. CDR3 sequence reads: CASSSPRGLNSGANVLTF. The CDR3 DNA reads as TGTGCCAGCAGTTCCCCCCGAGGCCTAAACTCTGGGGCCAACGTCCTGACTTTC.